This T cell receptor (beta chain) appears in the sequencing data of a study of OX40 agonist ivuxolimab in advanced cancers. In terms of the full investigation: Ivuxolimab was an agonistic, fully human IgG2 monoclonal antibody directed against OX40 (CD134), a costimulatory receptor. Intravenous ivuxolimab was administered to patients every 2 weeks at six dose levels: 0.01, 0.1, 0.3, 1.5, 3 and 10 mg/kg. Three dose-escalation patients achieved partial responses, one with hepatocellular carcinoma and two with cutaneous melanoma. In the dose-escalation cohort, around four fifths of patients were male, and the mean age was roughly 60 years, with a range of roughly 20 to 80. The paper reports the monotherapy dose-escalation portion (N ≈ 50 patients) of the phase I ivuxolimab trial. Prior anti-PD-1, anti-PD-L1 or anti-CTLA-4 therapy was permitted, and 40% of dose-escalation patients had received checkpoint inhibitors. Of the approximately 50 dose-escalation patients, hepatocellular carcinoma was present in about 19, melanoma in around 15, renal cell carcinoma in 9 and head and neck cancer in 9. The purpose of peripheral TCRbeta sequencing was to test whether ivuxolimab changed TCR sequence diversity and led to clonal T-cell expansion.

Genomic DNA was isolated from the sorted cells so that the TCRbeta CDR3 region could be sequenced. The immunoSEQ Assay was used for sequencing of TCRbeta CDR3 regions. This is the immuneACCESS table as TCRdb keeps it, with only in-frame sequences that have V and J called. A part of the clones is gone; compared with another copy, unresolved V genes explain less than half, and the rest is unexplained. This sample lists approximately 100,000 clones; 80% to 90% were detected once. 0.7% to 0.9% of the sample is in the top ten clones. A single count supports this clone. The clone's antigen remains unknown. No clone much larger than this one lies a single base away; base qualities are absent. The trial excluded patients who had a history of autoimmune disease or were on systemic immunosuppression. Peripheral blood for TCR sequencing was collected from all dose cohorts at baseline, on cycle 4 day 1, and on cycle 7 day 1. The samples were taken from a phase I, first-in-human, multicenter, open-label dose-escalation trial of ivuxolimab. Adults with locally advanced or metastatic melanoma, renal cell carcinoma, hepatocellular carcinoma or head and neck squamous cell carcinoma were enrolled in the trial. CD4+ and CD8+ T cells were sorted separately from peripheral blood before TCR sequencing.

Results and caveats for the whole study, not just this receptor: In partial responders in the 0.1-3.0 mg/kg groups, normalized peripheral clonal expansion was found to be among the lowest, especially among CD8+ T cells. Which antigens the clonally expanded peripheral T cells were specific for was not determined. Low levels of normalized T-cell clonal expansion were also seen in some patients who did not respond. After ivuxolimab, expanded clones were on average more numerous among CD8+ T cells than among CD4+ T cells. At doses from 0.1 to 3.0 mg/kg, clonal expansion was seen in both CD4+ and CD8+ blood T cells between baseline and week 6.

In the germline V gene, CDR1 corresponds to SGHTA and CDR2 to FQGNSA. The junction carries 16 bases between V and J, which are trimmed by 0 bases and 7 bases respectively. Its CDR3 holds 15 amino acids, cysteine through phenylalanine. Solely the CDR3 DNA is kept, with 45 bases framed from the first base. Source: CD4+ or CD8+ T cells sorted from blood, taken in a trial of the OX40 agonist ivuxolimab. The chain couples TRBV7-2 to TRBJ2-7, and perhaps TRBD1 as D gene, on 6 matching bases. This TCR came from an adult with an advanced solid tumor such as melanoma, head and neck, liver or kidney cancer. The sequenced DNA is TGTGCCAGCAGCTTAGCTTCCCTACTTACAGGGGAGCAGTACTTC. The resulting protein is CASSLASLLTGEQYF.